This entry lists 12 T cell receptor beta chains sequenced from one sample in a study of cytomegalovirus exposure and HLA in healthy donors. The table came from immunoSEQ multiplex PCR; TCRdb's copy has only in-frame clones and leaves some out. The sample holds roughly 130,000 clones, about 83% seen once. The sample taken for sequencing was PBMCs. These receptors originate from a woman in her thirties in good health and CMV-seronegative.

The chain links TRBV27 to TRBJ1-2; 7 positions agree with TRBD1. The length of the CDR3 is 15 residues. The trim removed 6 bases at V and 8 bases at J, leaving 15 bases unmatched. In germline, CDR1 is MNHEY, CDR2 SMNVEV (reference sequence). CDR3 DNA sequence: TGTGCCAGCAGACCACCAGGTGGAGGGGGCGGGGGCTACACCTTC. It yields the protein CASRPPGGGGGGYTF.

CDR3 in amino acids: CASSQGPGHYEQYF. For the CDR3, the DNA is TGTGCCAGCAGCCAAGGGCCCGGACACTACGAGCAGTACTTC. The chain combines TRBV7-2 with TRBJ2-7, with D possibly TRBD1 on 5 matching bases. Germline V gives CDR1 SGHTA, CDR2 FQGNSA. This CDR3 has 14 amino acids. Deletions cut 5 bases from V and 3 bases from J, with 14 bases between.

There are a few counts of this clone. This sequence joins TRBV18 and TRBJ2-5; TRBD1 matches at 8 bases. The V gene end was trimmed by 3 bases and the J gene end by 3 bases; junction bases not matched to a gene: 3. Looked up from germline, CDR1 is KGHSH and CDR2 is LQKENI. This CDR3 contains 14 residues. In DNA form, the CDR3 reads TGTGCCAGCTCACCGACAGGGGTAAAAGAGACCCAGTACTTC. Translating gives CASSPTGVKETQYF.

Written as DNA, the CDR3 is TGTGCCAGCAGTTACTCGGGACAGGCTCAAGGCGAGCAGTACTTC. It codes for CASSYSGQAQGEQYF. V is TRBV6-6 and J is TRBJ2-7; 8 bases line up with TRBD1. The CDR3 has 15 amino acids. CDR1 and CDR2 from the germline V gene are MNHNY and SVGAGI (reference sequence). V lost 0 bases, J lost 6 bases, and 7 bases stayed unmatched.

The chain joins TRBV6-5 to TRBJ1-2; a weak D match, TRBD1 (6 bases). V gave up 5 bases and J gave up 8 bases, with 12 bases separating them. The CDR3 runs 12 residues. From germline, CDR1 is MNHEY and CDR2 SVGAGI. CDR3 protein: CASSEQGLGYTF. The CDR3 region has the DNA TGTGCCAGCAGTGAACAGGGTTTGGGCTACACCTTC.

The chain uses TRBV6-5 and TRBJ2-1, with 8 bases aligning to TRBD2. Germline trimming cut 6 bases from V and 8 bases from J; bases unmatched to any gene: 0. CDR3 size: 11 residues. The V gene's germline CDR1 is MNHEY and CDR2 SVGAGI. CDR3 nucleotide sequence: TGTGCCAGCAGCGGGGGGGATGAGCAGTTCTTC. It is translated as CASSGGDEQFF.

The CDR3 is CAISESSTSSSGNTIYF. Here the CDR3 DNA reads TGTGCCATCAGTGAGTCGAGTACGTCCTCCTCTGGAAACACCATATATTTT. The chain recombines TRBV10-3 with TRBJ1-3; D is ambiguous. V lost 0 bases, J lost 0 bases, and 12 bases lay in between. The CDR3 runs to 17 residues. CDR1 and CDR2 from the germline V gene are ENHRY and SYGVKD.

This chain connects TRBV5-1 to TRBJ1-2, with D perhaps TRBD1 (5 bases). Germline V gene data show CDR1 as SGHRS and CDR2 as YFSETQ. Trimming left V 3 bases short and J 0 bases short, with 12 bases between. CDR3 size: 15 residues. The CDR3 DNA sequence: TGCGCCAGCAGCTGGGACGGGGGAGCTAACTATGGCTACACCTTC. Its protein is CASSWDGGANYGYTF.

The chain links TRBV28 to TRBJ2-7, with D unclear. V lost 5 bases to trimming and J lost 5 bases, with 19 bases between them. The V gene's germline CDR1 is MDHEN and CDR2 SYDVKM. This CDR3 comprises 15 residues. The CDR3, as DNA: TGTGCCAGCAGTCCACCTAGGCCCGAACGGGACGAGCAGTACTTC. Translating it yields CASSPPRPERDEQYF. The whole variable domain, remainder taken from reference TRBV28 and TRBJ2-7, is DVKVTQSSRYLVKRTGEKVFLECVQDMDHENMFWYRQDPGLGLRLIYFSYDVKMKEKGDIPEGYSVSREKKERFSLILESASTNQTSMYLCASSPPRPERDEQYFGPGTRLTVT.

The table lists this clone with a count of one. The chain joins TRBV27 to TRBJ2-2; 12 positions agree with TRBD2. This CDR3 has 17 amino acids. The J segment lost 5 bases and the V segment lost 2 bases, leaving 6 bases of the junction unmatched. Germline assignment: CDR1 MNHEY and CDR2 SMNVEV (reference sequence). Here the CDR3 reads CASSLGAGLAGTGELFF. The CDR3, as DNA: TGTGCCAGCAGTTTAGGAGCGGGACTAGCGGGTACCGGGGAGCTGTTTTTT.

This chain connects TRBV2 to TRBJ1-5, with D uncertain. Germline V gives CDR1 SNHLY, CDR2 FYNNEI. The CDR3 length is 12 residues. Trimming removed 4 bases at V and 7 bases at J, with 8 bases between. The CDR3 DNA sequence: TGTGCCAGCAGTGCGGCGGGGCAGCCCCAGCATTTT. It translates to CASSAAGQPQHF. Drawing the rest from reference TRBV2 and TRBJ1-5, the complete variable domain is EPEVTQTPSHQVTQMGQEVILRCVPISNHLYFYWYRQILGQKVEFLVSFYNNEISEKSEIFDDQFSVERPDGSNFTLKIRSTKLEDSAMYFCASSAAGQPQHFGDGTRLSIL.

The V and J genes are TRBV29-1 and TRBJ2-5; D may be TRBD2 (5 bases). V lost 3 bases and J lost 7, with 12 bases in between. CDR1 and CDR2 (germline): SQVTM, ANQGSEA. CDR3 size: 12 residues. In nucleotides, the CDR3 is TGCAGCGTTGATCGGGATCTACGGACCCAGTACTTC. Translation: CSVDRDLRTQYF.